The TCR beta chain under discussion was sequenced for a study of cytomegalovirus exposure and HLA in healthy donors. A remark on this clone: Its target is unknown. Other nucleotide sequences in the sample specify the same CDR3.

The CDR3 contains 16 residues. V shed 0 bases and J shed 8 bases, with 19 bases lying between them. The germline gives CDR1 LNHNV, CDR2 YYDKDF (reference sequence). Findings and caveats of the study: Later on, an analysis tied roughly 17,000 TCR beta sequences to HLA alleles at 0.05 false discovery rate. The study had only CMV serostatus as immune exposure information. On later analysis, the bulk of CMV-associated TCR beta chains appeared to be HLA-restricted.

Both 60 Vbeta primers and 13 Jbeta primers went into the PCR. Authors' processing steps: In a later analysis, the count reached 75 million to 90 million unique TCR beta chains, with 8.5 million to 14 million shared. This table comes from immunoSEQ multiplex PCR, and its TCRdb copy is limited to in-frame clones, with some not included. V and J calls and clone size are given by that table; D and trimming were obtained from the DNA. The data show 150,000 to 200,000 clones, 84% seen once. The specimen was PBMCs. The sequence was obtained from a woman between 50 and 59 years old in good health and CMV-seropositive. This rearrangement joins TRBV15 to TRBJ1-1, with D maybe TRBD1 (6 bases). CDR3 in amino acids: CATSRDFTGYMTEAFF. The CDR3 bases are TGTGCCACCAGCAGAGATTTTACAGGGTATATGACCGAAGCTTTCTTT.